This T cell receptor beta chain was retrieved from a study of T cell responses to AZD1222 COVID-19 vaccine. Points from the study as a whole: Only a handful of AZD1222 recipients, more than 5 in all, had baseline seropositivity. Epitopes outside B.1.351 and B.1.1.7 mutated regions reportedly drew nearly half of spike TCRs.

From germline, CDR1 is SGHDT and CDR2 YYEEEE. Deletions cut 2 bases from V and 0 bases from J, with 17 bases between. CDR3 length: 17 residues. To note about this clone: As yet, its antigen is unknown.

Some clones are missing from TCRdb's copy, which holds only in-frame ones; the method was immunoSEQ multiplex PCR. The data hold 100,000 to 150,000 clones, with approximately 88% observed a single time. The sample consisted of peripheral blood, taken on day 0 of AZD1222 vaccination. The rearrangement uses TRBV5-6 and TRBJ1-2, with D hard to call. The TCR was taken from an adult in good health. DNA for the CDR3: TGTGCCAGCAGCTTCGACGCCGGCTTCAGAGCTAACTATGGCTACACCTTC. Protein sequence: CASSFDAGFRANYGYTF.